This TCR beta chain is from a study of blood T cell repertoires in COVID-19. Study background: Sources were T cells, B-cell-depleted T cells, or PBMCs; the material itself was cDNA or gDNA.

Per the study methods: Amplification of reference gene primers was used by the study to estimate nucleated cell counts. The assay was immunoSEQ multiplex PCR, and TCRdb's table has in-frame clones only and misses some. V and J calls and clone size are as listed in that table; D and trimming were resolved from the DNA. The table records about 230,000 clones, more than 70% of them present only once. Individuals drawn from some 25 US areas were about 18 to 100 years old. The sequence was collected from a woman in her forties with acute COVID-19. Sequencing was performed on PBMCs or T cells enriched from blood (not recorded which).

The CDR3 here is CAWSAGYNSPLHF. The CDR3 DNA follows: TGTGCCTGGAGTGCGGGGTATAATTCACCCCTCCACTTT. The gene calls are TRBV30 and TRBJ1-6; D call uncertain. The CDR3 runs 13 residues. V was clipped by 1 base and J by 4 bases, with 5 bases between them. Germline V gene lookup returns CDR1 GTSNPN and CDR2 SVGIG (reference sequence).